Below are 27 T cell receptor beta chains sequenced from a single sample in a study of blood T cell dynamics during melanoma immunotherapy. Time point specified: pre-treatment baseline. Profiled with immunoSEQ multiplex PCR; TCRdb holds only in-frame clones, not every one. The table lists fewer than 200 clones, about 88% of them singletons. The specimen comprised naive CD8+ T cells from blood, sampled from a patient treated with checkpoint blockade. The receptors were sampled from a human donor with melanoma.

V and J are TRBV15 and TRBJ2-1; 9 bases are shared with TRBD1. The CDR3 contains 16 residues. The V and J ends lost 2 bases and 8 bases, in that order; junction bases with no gene match: 10. Germline CDR1 LNHNV, CDR2 YYDKDF (reference sequence). This CDR3 reads CATSRQAGTGTDEQFF. The CDR3, as DNA: TGTGCCACCAGCAGACAAGCCGGGACAGGGACGGATGAGCAGTTCTTC.

This clone was seen more than once but under ten times. V is TRBV10-2 and J is TRBJ2-1; 7 bases align to TRBD2. With 4 bases clipped from V and 6 bases from J, the junction kept 3 bases outside the gene matches. This CDR3 comprises 13 residues. The germline gives CDR1 WSHSY, CDR2 SAAADI. The CDR3 region has the DNA TGCGCCAGCAGTGGGACTAGTAGCAATGAGCAGTTCTTC. It is translated as CASSGTSSNEQFF.

The V gene is TRBV4-1, the J gene TRBJ1-1, with TRBD1 matching over 7 bases. Unmatched junction bases numbered 12, after V lost 6 bases and J lost 5 bases. Germline V lookup: CDR1 MGHRA, CDR2 YSYEKL. There are 15 residues in the CDR3. The CDR3 loop reads CASSDIGGAKTEAFF. The CDR3 DNA reads TGCGCCAGCAGTGACATAGGGGGCGCGAAGACTGAAGCTTTCTTT.

The chain combines TRBV25-1 with TRBJ2-3, with D perhaps being TRBD1 or TRBD2 (5 bases each). V was clipped by 1 base and J by 3 bases, with 11 bases between them. The CDR3 covers 15 residues. CDR1 and CDR2 (germline): MGHDK, SYGVNS. The DNA of the CDR3 is TGTGCCAGCAGTGAATTAGGCAGGGAGACAGATACGCAGTATTTT. Translating it yields CASSELGRETDTQYF. Drawing the rest from reference TRBV25-1 and TRBJ2-3, the complete variable domain is EADIYQTPRYLVIGTGKKITLECSQTMGHDKMYWYQQDPGMELHLIHYSYGVNSTEKGDLSSESTVSRIRTEHFPLTLESARPSHTSQYLCASSELGRETDTQYFGPGTRLTVL.

The V and J genes are TRBV14 and TRBJ2-7; D possibly corresponds to TRBD1 (6 bases). The CDR3 runs to 13 residues. V dropped 3 bases and J dropped 6 bases, with 12 bases sitting between them. CDR1 is SGHDN and CDR2 is FVKESK in the germline V gene. The DNA for the CDR3 is TGTGCCAGCAGCCAGGCTACAGGGCGCGAGCAGTACTTC. Its translation is CASSQATGREQYF.

This sequence joins TRBV18 and TRBJ2-2, with unresolved D. The CDR3 has 16 residues. Trimming cost V 3 bases and J 1 base, with 12 bases left between them. CDR1 is KGHSH, CDR2 LQKENI, per germline. DNA of the CDR3: TGTGCCAGCTCACCGGGTACGGCTGAGAACACCGGGGAGCTGTTTTTT. It yields the protein CASSPGTAENTGELFF. The variable domain in full, with the rest retrieved from reference TRBV18 and TRBJ2-2, is NAGVMQNPRHLVRRRGQEARLRCSPMKGHSHVYWYRQLPEEGLKFMVYLQKENIIDESGMPKERFSAEFPKEGPSILRIQQVVRGDSAAYFCASSPGTAENTGELFFGEGSRLTVL.

In this sample, this clone turned up once. The chain recombines TRBV5-1 with TRBJ2-1, with no clear D. Germline assignment: CDR1 SGHRS and CDR2 YFSETQ. With 0 bases removed from V and 11 bases from J, the gap between germline ends came to 15 bases. CDR3 length: 14 residues. CDR3 nucleotides: TGCGCCAGCAGCTTGGAAGAGTTCCCGCCTCAGCAGTTCTTC. Its translation: CASSLEEFPPQQFF.

The V and J genes are TRBV11-2 and TRBJ2-1; D remains unclear. The CDR3 has 12 residues. The germline V and J ends were trimmed by 7 bases and 3 bases, with 7 bases remaining between them. Germline assignment: CDR1 SGHAT and CDR2 FQNNGV. The CDR3 DNA reads as TGTGCCAGCACCCATAGCTACAATGAGCAGTTCTTC. Translated: CASTHSYNEQFF.

This chain connects TRBV7-9 to TRBJ1-1, with a possible D match to TRBD1 (5 bases). CDR1 and CDR2 (germline): SEHNR, FQNEAQ (reference sequence). The ends were cut back, 2 bases at V and 4 bases at J, with 11 bases in the middle. The length of the CDR3 is 14 residues. CDR3 nucleotide sequence: TGTGCCAGCAGCTTAAGGGAGCAGGGCACTGAAGCTTTCTTT. It encodes CASSLREQGTEAFF.

The chain recombines TRBV2 with TRBJ2-1; TRBD2 agrees at 9 bases. Germline V gene lookup returns CDR1 SNHLY and CDR2 FYNNEI. Unmatched junction bases numbered 5, after V lost 10 bases and J lost 4 bases. This CDR3 has 13 residues. Here the CDR3 reads CATGLASYNEQFF. CDR3 sequence (DNA): TGTGCCACCGGACTAGCGAGTTACAATGAGCAGTTCTTC.

This chain joins TRBV13 and TRBJ2-2; 7 bases are shared with TRBD2. V shed 2 bases and J 4 bases; nucleotides not matched to a gene: 1. The CDR3 extends over 14 amino acids. The germline V gene encodes CDR1 PRHDT and CDR2 FYEKMQ (reference sequence). CDR3 nucleotide sequence: TGTGCCAGCAGCTTAATAGCGGGCACCGGGGAGCTGTTTTTT. Its protein is CASSLIAGTGELFF. The whole variable domain, filled in from reference TRBV13 and TRBJ2-2, reads AAGVIQSPRHLIKEKRETATLKCYPIPRHDTVYWYQQGPGQDPQFLISFYEKMQSDKGSIPDRFSAQQFSDYHSELNMSSLELGDSALYFCASSLIAGTGELFFGEGSRLTVL.

The rearrangement links TRBV4-1 to TRBJ2-5, with TRBD2 matching 13 bases. CDR3 length: 16 amino acids. V lost 4 bases, J lost 5 bases, and 7 bases stayed unmatched. CDR1 and CDR2 (germline): MGHRA, YSYEKL. CDR3 sequence reads: CASSRGTSGDAETQYF. As DNA, the CDR3 is TGCGCCAGCAGCCGGGGGACTAGCGGGGATGCGGAGACCCAGTACTTC.

This chain connects TRBV21-1 to TRBJ2-1; the table's TRBD2 call for D was not verified on the DNA. TRBV21-1 is reported as a pseudogene. The CDR3 runs to 15 residues. The CDR3: CASSRTWTAVYEQFF. For the CDR3, the DNA is TGTGCCAGCAGCCGGACTTGGACCGCTGTCTATGAGCAGTTCTTC.

A note on this clone: The junction departs from germline at one end; a sequencing error may be responsible. The rearrangement links TRBV5-3 to TRBJ1-1; 10 bases map to TRBD1. TRBV5-3 carries the ORF label, with uncertain function. The CDR3 is 14 amino acids. The CDR3 loop is CASSYPDRGKEAFF. In nucleotides, the CDR3 is TGTGCCAGCAGCTACCCGGACAGGGGGAAAGAAGCTTTCTTT.

The chain uses TRBV4-1 and TRBJ2-1, with 12 nucleotides matching TRBD2. CDR1 is MGHRA and CDR2 is YSYEKL in the germline V gene. The CDR3 is made up of 17 amino acids. V lost 0 bases to trimming and J lost 8 bases; unmatched junction nucleotides: 8. The CDR3 nucleotides read TGCGCCAGCAGCCAAGAGCCTAGCGGGAGGGCCACCCATGAGCAGTTCTTC. The encoded protein is CASSQEPSGRATHEQFF.

V and J are TRBV7-8 and TRBJ2-2, with D unresolved. The CDR3 runs 14 residues. The germline V gene encodes CDR1 SGHVS and CDR2 FQNEAQ. V dropped 1 base and J dropped 5 bases, with 8 bases sitting between them. The DNA for the CDR3 is TGTGCCAGCAGCTTAGTTTCTGCGACCGGGGAGCTGTTTTTT. Translated: CASSLVSATGELFF.

This chain links TRBV9 with TRBJ2-1; 7 positions agree with TRBD2. Unmatched junction bases numbered 6, after V lost 3 bases and J lost 0 bases. Germline values: CDR1 SGDLS, CDR2 YYNGEE. The CDR3 runs to 16 residues. This chain's CDR3 is CASSALAVSSYNEQFF. In nucleotides, the CDR3 is TGTGCCAGCAGCGCGCTAGCGGTCAGCTCCTACAATGAGCAGTTCTTC.

The chain links TRBV5-1 to TRBJ1-5; D perhaps matches TRBD1 (5 bases). The CDR3 extends over 14 amino acids. V was cut by 2 bases and J by 4 bases, with 10 bases left in between. Germline assignment: CDR1 SGHRS and CDR2 YFSETQ. The CDR3 bases are TGCGCCAGCAGCTTCGACAGTTTAAATCAGCCCCAGCATTTT. Protein: CASSFDSLNQPQHF.

V usage is TRBV27 and J usage is TRBJ2-1; TRBD2 aligns across 10 bases. Losses at the gene ends were 2 bases for V and 9 bases for J; bases not matched to a gene: 10. The CDR3 consists of 16 residues. The germline V gene has CDR1 MNHEY and CDR2 SMNVEV (reference sequence). DNA of the CDR3: TGTGCCAGCAGTTTAATCCCTAGCGGGAGAATAATTGAGCAGTTCTTC. Its protein product is CASSLIPSGRIIEQFF.

The chain has TRBV11-2 and TRBJ2-1, with 10 bases fitting TRBD2. V gave up 0 bases and J gave up 3 bases; unmatched junction bases: 14. The CDR3 is 20 amino acids. CDR1 is SGHAT, CDR2 FQNNGV, per germline. The CDR3 spells CASSLDPSGLAGVRYNEQFF. CDR3 coding DNA: TGTGCCAGCAGCTTAGATCCTTCTGGGCTAGCGGGAGTGCGCTACAATGAGCAGTTCTTC.

The chain links TRBV2 to TRBJ2-3; 10 bases align to TRBD2. This CDR3 contains 16 residues. CDR1 is SNHLY, CDR2 FYNNEI, per germline. V gave up 3 bases and J gave up 4 bases; unmatched junction bases: 7. The chain's CDR3 is CASSDLAGEEADTQYF. CDR3 sequence (DNA): TGTGCCAGCAGTGACCTAGCGGGAGAGGAGGCAGATACGCAGTATTTT.

This clone was detected only once. The chain combines TRBV2 with TRBJ1-1; tentatively, D is TRBD1 (5 bases). This CDR3 is 14 amino acids long. Per the germline V gene, CDR1 is SNHLY and CDR2 is FYNNEI. Trimming took off 6 bases at V and 11 bases at J, with 22 bases between the two ends. The DNA of the CDR3 is TGTGCCAGCAGCCCTCCGGGACCCACGGCTGGGGCTTTCTTT. Protein sequence: CASSPPGPTAGAFF.

This clone has just one count. The chain combines TRBV27 with TRBJ2-1; 9 bases agree with TRBD1. Germline-derived CDR1 and CDR2 are MNHEY and SMNVEV (reference sequence). The trim removed 6 bases at V and 6 bases at J, leaving 6 bases unmatched. CDR3 size: 14 residues. CDR3 sequence reads: CASSVGQGFNEQFF. The CDR3 DNA reads TGTGCCAGCAGCGTGGGACAGGGTTTCAATGAGCAGTTCTTC.

This chain connects TRBV5-2 to TRBJ1-2. TRBV5-2 is a listed pseudogene. This CDR3 region has 16 residues. This chain's CDR3 is CASNEGREYERYGYTF. The CDR3 DNA follows: TGTGCCAGCAACGAGGGTAGAGAGTACGAAAGATATGGCTACACCTTC.

This clone has more than one count but fewer than ten. The CDR3 DNA sequence: TGTGCCAGCAGCTACCCGGACAGGGGGAAAGAAGCTTTCTTT. It translates to CASSYPDRGKEAFF. The V and J genes are TRBV5-4 and TRBJ1-1; 10 bases map to TRBD1. Germline values: CDR1 SGHNT, CDR2 YYREEE (reference sequence). J was trimmed by 8 bases and V by 3 bases; bases with no gene match: 7. The length of the CDR3 is 14 residues.

The rearrangement uses TRBV11-1 and TRBJ2-2; D is ambiguous. Trimming stripped 6 bases from V and 0 bases from J, with 8 bases between. In germline, CDR1 is SGHAT, CDR2 FQDESV (reference sequence). The CDR3 extends over 14 amino acids. The CDR3 region has the DNA TGTGCCAGCAGGGCAGTGGCGAACACCGGGGAGCTGTTTTTT. Amino acids: CASRAVANTGELFF. The full variable domain, its missing parts supplied by reference TRBV11-1 and TRBJ2-2, is EAEVAQSPRYKITEKSQAVAFWCDPISGHATLYWYRQILGQGPELLVQFQDESVVDDSQLPKDRFSAERLKGVDSTLKIQPAELGDSAMYLCASRAVANTGELFFGEGSRLTVL.

The chain uses TRBV9 and TRBJ2-7, with 7 bases matching TRBD2. CDR1 and CDR2 (germline): SGDLS, YYNGEE. The junction had 4 bases not matched to a gene; V was cut back by 4 bases and J by 0 bases. This CDR3 contains 14 residues. CDR3 sequence (DNA): TGTGCCAGCAGCCCGAGCGGGACCTCCTACGAGCAGTACTTC. Its protein product is CASSPSGTSYEQYF.